Shown below are 8 T cell receptor beta chains from a single sample sequenced in a study of Ad26.COV2.S vaccination and SARS-CoV-2 variants (dated by TCRdb to about 2021). Receptors were amplified or captured by the immunoSEQ multiplex PCR assay. TCRdb retrieved this table from immuneACCESS and kept in-frame rearrangements only. Not all clones are present; in checked studies, unresolved V genes account for under half, and no reason is known for the remainder. Present in this sample are some 270,000 clones, roughly nine tenths of which were seen just once. Roughly 3% of the sample rests with the top ten. In the paper's terms, the treatment or condition label means: roughly 18 received Ad26.COV2.S at low or high dose, single or two shots; 5 received placebo; per-sample allocation not given. Repertoires of vaccine and placebo recipients were sequenced from samples collected on day 63 after the first injection.

Sequenced here: peripheral blood, sampled in a trial of Ad26.COV2.S vaccine versus placebo. The source is a person between 18 and 59 years old who received the Ad26.COV2.S COVID-19 vaccine or a placebo.

The V gene is TRBV3-1 (or the pseudogene TRBV3-2), the J gene TRBJ2-7, with D perhaps assigned TRBD1 or TRBD2 (5 bases each). This CDR3 comprises 11 residues. Germline V gives CDR1 LGHDT, CDR2 YNNKEL (reference sequence). V lost 5 bases and J 6 bases, leaving 8 bases between the germline ends. CDR3 sequence (DNA): TGTGCCAGCAGCGGGGCGGGCGAGCAGTACTTC. Amino acid sequence: CASSGAGEQYF.

This chain joins TRBV7-9 and TRBJ2-7, with D perhaps being TRBD1 or TRBD2 (6 bases each). The germline V and J ends were trimmed by 5 bases and 0 bases, with 14 bases remaining between them. This CDR3 region has 15 residues. The germline V gene encodes CDR1 SEHNR and CDR2 FQNEAQ (reference sequence). CDR3 nucleotides: TGTGCCAGCAGCCACAGGGACTTCGCCTCCTACGAGCAGTACTTC. This translates into CASSHRDFASYEQYF.

The rearrangement uses TRBV5-4 and TRBJ2-3; TRBD2 matches 8 bases. This CDR3 is built from 15 residues. Germline trimming cut 6 bases from V and 2 bases from J; bases unmatched to any gene: 8. CDR1 and CDR2 from the germline V gene are SGHNT and YYREEE (reference sequence). The CDR3 nucleotides are TGTGCCAGCACCCGAGCGGGAGTTGTCACAGATACGCAGTATTTT. Protein product: CASTRAGVVTDTQYF.

The rearrangement joins TRBV11-2 to TRBJ2-3, with D tentatively TRBD2 (5 bases). The V end was cut by 8 bases, the J end by 0 bases, with 15 bases between. Germline V gives CDR1 SGHAT, CDR2 FQNNGV. The CDR3 covers 15 residues. This CDR3 reads CASRRPGTSTDTQYF. In DNA form, the CDR3 reads TGTGCCAGCCGCAGGCCGGGAACTAGCACAGATACGCAGTATTTT.

The genes are TRBV25-1 and TRBJ1-1, with D perhaps matching TRBD1 (5 bases). The CDR3 spans 13 residues. The V and J ends lost 8 bases and 1 base respectively, with 11 bases between them. Germline CDR1 reads MGHDK; CDR2 reads SYGVNS. The CDR3 spells CASQRGWNTEAFF. The CDR3 bases are TGTGCCAGCCAGAGGGGCTGGAACACTGAAGCTTTCTTT.

The chain recombines TRBV5-8 with TRBJ2-2; 7 bases align to TRBD1. The junction had 7 bases not matched to a gene; V was cut back by 3 bases and J by 2 bases. Germline CDR1 reads SGHTS; CDR2 reads YDEGEE. The CDR3 totals 16 residues. In nucleotides, the CDR3 is TGTGCCAGCAGCTCCTGGACAGGAGGAAACACCGGGGAGCTGTTTTTT. Protein product: CASSSWTGGNTGELFF.

This clone was recorded only once. The rearrangement uses TRBV29-1 and TRBJ2-3; 12 bases align to TRBD2. V lost 4 bases and J lost 4; bases outside the gene matches: 6. The germline gives CDR1 SQVTM, CDR2 ANQGSEA. The CDR3 contains 15 residues. CDR3 sequence: CSVALAGGVADTQYF. The CDR3 DNA sequence: TGCAGCGTTGCGCTAGCGGGAGGGGTAGCAGATACGCAGTATTTT.

The CDR3 sequence: CASSRSRDRVPYEQYF. DNA for the CDR3: TGTGCCAGCAGCCGCTCCCGGGACAGGGTCCCCTACGAGCAGTACTTC. This rearrangement joins TRBV4-2 to TRBJ2-7; 9 positions match TRBD1. Germline V gene data show CDR1 as LGHNA and CDR2 as YNFKEQ. This CDR3 comprises 16 residues. Trimming removed 4 bases from V and 2 bases from J; junction bases left unmatched: 9.